This T cell receptor (beta chain) was captured in a study of chemoradiotherapy in HPV16-positive cancers. At the level of the study: Candidate HPV-specific T-cell clones and common TCR motifs came from functional assays in two HPV16-positive patients. Points from the study as a whole: For HPV16-positive patients, expanding HPV-responsive T cells associated with longer recurrence-free survival. Candidate HPV-specific clones and E7-related TCR motifs grew in tumor during treatment.

The V gene's germline CDR1 is SGHRS and CDR2 YFSETQ. The CDR3 runs 15 residues. Of note for this clone: The antigen is undetermined.

TCRdb's table, derived via immunoSEQ multiplex PCR, lists solely in-frame clones and lacks some. This table holds about 1,100 clones, approximately 85% found once. The receptor was isolated from a human donor with HPV-associated anogenital cancer. The sample consisted of tumor tissue, taken from a patient who underwent chemoradiotherapy. The chain carries TRBV5-1 and TRBJ2-5; 12 nucleotides match TRBD2. The DNA end favors TRBJ2-7, so the J call may be wrong. As DNA, the CDR3 is TGCGCCAGCAGCTTGGCCCTAGCGGGAGGGTACGAGCAGTACTTC. It specifies CASSLALAGGYEQYF.